This entry lists 18 T cell receptor beta chains sequenced from one sample in a study of shared clonotypes between healthy human individuals. Produced via immunoSEQ multiplex PCR; TCRdb's table is partial and in-frame only. This table has about 820,000 clones, 92% appearing once. Naive-designated CD8 cells lacked CD45RO, were positively enriched for CCR7, and omitted terminally differentiated effector memory CD45RA+ cells. The specimen sequenced was naive CD8+ T cells sorted from blood. The source of these receptors is a man aged 30 to 39 in good health.

CDR3 sequence: CASSLERGDTEAFF. DNA for the CDR3: TGCGCCAGCAGCCTTGAACGGGGCGACACTGAAGCTTTCTTT. The rearrangement links TRBV5-1 to TRBJ1-1, with TRBD1 as a possible D gene (5 bases). Trimming left V 4 bases short and J 3 bases short, with 13 bases between. Germline V lookup: CDR1 SGHRS, CDR2 YFSETQ. The CDR3 is 14 amino acids.

The gene calls are TRBV19 and TRBJ2-7; TRBD1 or TRBD2 may be the D gene (5 bases each). The CDR3 extends over 14 amino acids. Germline V gives CDR1 LNHDA, CDR2 SQIVND (reference sequence). V lost 3 bases and J 7 bases, leaving 16 bases between the germline ends. CDR3 amino acids: CASSIRDLNGEQYF. Here the CDR3 DNA reads TGTGCCAGTAGTATCCGGGACCTCAACGGGGAGCAGTACTTC.

Remarks on this clone: Other nucleotide sequences in the sample specify the same CDR3. The chain links TRBV7-3 to TRBJ1-2; maybe TRBD1 (5 bases). The CDR3 has 13 amino acids. The ends were cut back, 2 bases at V and 4 bases at J, with 8 bases in the middle. CDR1 and CDR2 (germline): SGHTA, FQGTGA. The CDR3 coding sequence is TGTGCCAGCAGCTTACAGGGCTCCTATGGCTACACCTTC. This encodes CASSLQGSYGYTF.

The V call is TRBV6-1, the J call TRBJ2-7; 11 bases are shared with TRBD2. J gave up 6 bases and V 8 bases, and 12 bases lay outside the gene matches. The CDR3 covers 15 residues. The germline V gene encodes CDR1 MNHNS and CDR2 SASEGT. CDR3 nucleotide sequence: TGTGCCAGCGGTGGGGTAGCGGGAGGGCCAGGCGAGCAGTACTTC. Translated: CASGGVAGGPGEQYF.

This chain joins TRBV28 and TRBJ2-7; tentative D call: TRBD2 (6 bases). Trimming shortened V by 6 bases and J by 3 bases, and 12 bases separated the two germline ends. Per germline, CDR1 MDHEN and CDR2 SYDVKM. This CDR3 has 13 residues. The CDR3 nucleotides are TGTGCCAGCAGCTACGGCGGGAACTACGAGCAGTACTTC. This sequence encodes CASSYGGNYEQYF.

The rearrangement joins TRBV6-5 to TRBJ2-7; TRBD1 agrees at 11 bases. CDR3 length: 13 amino acids. CDR1 and CDR2 (germline): MNHEY, SVGAGI. Germline trimming cut 2 bases from V and 6 bases from J; bases unmatched to any gene: 0. The CDR3 loop is CASSYGTGGEQYF. CDR3 bases: TGTGCCAGCAGTTACGGGACAGGGGGCGAGCAGTACTTC.

The V gene is TRBV5-5, the J gene TRBJ1-2; D is perhaps TRBD1 (6 bases). Trimming cost V 0 bases and J 4 bases, with 13 bases left between them. CDR3 length: 15 amino acids. Germline-derived CDR1 and CDR2 are SGHKS and YYEKEE (reference sequence). CDR3 in DNA: TGTGCCAGCAGCTTGGGACAGGCCCTGGGCTATGGCTACACCTTC. Translated, it gives CASSLGQALGYGYTF.

Concerning this clone itself: Other DNA sequences from this sample encode an identical CDR3 as well. This chain connects TRBV5-4 to TRBJ2-7; 8 positions agree with TRBD2. CDR1 and CDR2 (germline): SGHNT, YYREEE (reference sequence). The CDR3 consists of 14 residues. V was pared by 0 bases and J by 2 bases, with 1 base of the junction left unmatched. The CDR3: CASSLGAGAYEQYF. DNA of the CDR3: TGTGCCAGCAGCTTGGGAGCGGGAGCCTACGAGCAGTACTTC.

The chain uses TRBV15 and TRBJ2-2, with TRBD2 identical over 8 bases. CDR1 is LNHNV, CDR2 YYDKDF, per germline (reference sequence). The CDR3 length is 17 residues. V was clipped by 5 bases and J by 3 bases; unmatched bases: 11. CDR3 nucleotides: TGTGCCACCAGCGGACTAGCCTCCTCCAAATACACCGGGGAGCTGTTTTTT. Its translation: CATSGLASSKYTGELFF.

The CDR3 is CATSRDGTASHGWLNEQFF. Here the CDR3 DNA reads TGTGCCACCAGCAGAGATGGGACCGCCTCACATGGGTGGCTGAATGAGCAGTTCTTC. The rearrangement joins TRBV15 to TRBJ2-1; D is tentatively TRBD1 or TRBD2 (5 bases each). Germline loops: CDR1 LNHNV, CDR2 YYDKDF (reference sequence). V gave up 0 bases and J gave up 7 bases, with 25 bases separating them. The CDR3 contains 19 residues.

The table lists this clone with a count of one. The identical CDR3 is also encoded by other nucleotide sequences in the sample. The rearrangement joins TRBV30 to TRBJ2-7, with 11 nucleotides matching TRBD2. The CDR3 covers 14 residues. With 2 bases clipped from V and 2 bases from J, the junction kept 2 bases outside the gene matches. CDR1 is GTSNPN, CDR2 SVGIG, per germline (reference sequence). CDR3 region: CAWSLAGGPYEQYF. Written as DNA, the CDR3 is TGTGCCTGGAGTCTAGCGGGAGGTCCCTACGAGCAGTACTTC.

The chain has TRBV7-9 and TRBJ2-1; 7 nucleotides align to TRBD2. J lost 4 bases, V lost 5 bases, and 8 bases had no gene match. CDR1 is SEHNR, CDR2 FQNEAQ, per germline (reference sequence). The CDR3 extends over 15 amino acids. In DNA form, the CDR3 reads TGTGCCAGCAGCCAAAGCGGGACGACTTACAATGAGCAGTTCTTC. Amino acids: CASSQSGTTYNEQFF.

This clone has only a few counts. The V and J genes are TRBV5-5 and TRBJ2-3; unclear D gene. V dropped 0 bases and J dropped 0 bases, with 8 bases sitting between them. Germline lookup yields CDR1 SGHKS and CDR2 YYEKEE (reference sequence). This CDR3 is built from 15 residues. CDR3 nucleotide sequence: TGTGCCAGCAGCTTGGGGTCCACTAGCACAGATACGCAGTATTTT. Amino acid sequence: CASSLGSTSTDTQYF. Full variable domain (missing parts from reference TRBV5-5 and TRBJ2-3): DAGVTQSPTHLIKTRGQQVTLRCSPISGHKSVSWYQQVLGQGPQFIFQYYEKEERGRGNFPDRFSARQFPNYSSELNVNALLLGDSALYLCASSLGSTSTDTQYFGPGTRLTVL.

Points on this clone: In the same sample, other DNA sequences code for this CDR3. The rearrangement uses TRBV28 and TRBJ2-5; 10 positions agree with TRBD2. The V and J ends lost 6 bases and 2 bases, in that order; junction bases with no gene match: 3. The CDR3 spans 14 residues. Germline V gives CDR1 MDHEN, CDR2 SYDVKM. The DNA of the CDR3 is TGTGCCAGCAGGCCGGGACTAGCGCAAGAGACCCAGTACTTC. Residues: CASRPGLAQETQYF. Combining the CDR3 with reference TRBV28 and TRBJ2-5 gives the whole variable domain DVKVTQSSRYLVKRTGEKVFLECVQDMDHENMFWYRQDPGLGLRLIYFSYDVKMKEKGDIPEGYSVSREKKERFSLILESASTNQTSMYLCASRPGLAQETQYFGPGTRLLVL.

V usage is TRBV4-1 and J usage is TRBJ2-7; no clear D. CDR1 and CDR2 from the germline V gene are MGHRA and YSYEKL. CDR3 length: 15 amino acids. V lost 1 base to trimming and J lost 2 bases, with 12 bases between them. CDR3 bases: TGCGCCAGCAGCCAAGTCGGGTTCGGCGCCTACGAGCAGTACTTC. The encoded protein is CASSQVGFGAYEQYF.

V is TRBV7-6 and J is TRBJ1-2; weak D call: TRBD1 (5 bases). The germline gives CDR1 SGHVS, CDR2 FNYEAQ. V was cut by 5 bases and J by 8 bases, with 18 bases left in between. The CDR3 has 14 residues. This chain's CDR3 is CASSPAGTRGGYTF. The CDR3 nucleotides are TGTGCCAGCAGCCCCGCCGGGACTCGAGGCGGCTACACCTTC.

For the CDR3, the DNA is TGTGCCACCAGCAGAGAATCAAGGGAAAGGACTGAAGCTTTCTTT. As protein: CATSRESRERTEAFF. The chain couples TRBV15 to TRBJ1-1; D uncertain. This CDR3 has 15 residues. Trimming took off 0 bases at V and 5 bases at J, with 13 bases between the two ends. The germline gives CDR1 LNHNV, CDR2 YYDKDF (reference sequence).

The DNA of the CDR3 is TGTGCCAGTAGTATAGATTATCCTCGGACAGGCAATCAGCCCCAGCATTTT. This encodes CASSIDYPRTGNQPQHF. The rearrangement uses TRBV19 and TRBJ1-5; TRBD1 might be the D (6 bases). Deletions cut 0 bases from V and 2 bases from J, with 14 bases between. The CDR3 consists of 17 residues. Germline V gene lookup returns CDR1 LNHDA and CDR2 SQIVND (reference sequence).